This T cell receptor (beta chain) originates from a study of metastatic and nonmetastatic thyroid tumors. Study information: Repertoires of blood and of tissue (tumor or nodule) from malignant and benign thyroid patients were compared.

Every patient was untreated before thyroid surgery. Sample share makes this clone medium-sized. In the study's own analysis: Built for papillary thyroid cancer, a distant-metastasis classifier drew on CDR3 differences across clinicopathological groups. TCRdb re-called clones via MiXCR from the PCR reads. TCRdb, not the original authors, processed these V and J calls. The repertoire holds 13,000 to 15,000 clones, approximately 12% seen once, with roughly 15% in the top ten. The germline V gene has CDR1 MNHEY and CDR2 SMNVEV (reference sequence). CDR3 length: 13 amino acids. Trimming stripped 3 bases from V and 2 bases from J, with 8 bases between.

This TCR was recovered from a female donor with papillary thyroid cancer or a benign thyroid nodule (not recorded which). Some clones in this sample may be carry-over from other donors' samples. The chain uses TRBV27 and TRBJ2-7; D may be TRBD2 (6 bases). Sequencing input: blood. CDR3 DNA sequence: TGTGCCAGCAGTTTCCCGGGGGCCTACGAGCAGTACTTC. Translation gives CASSFPGAYEQYF.